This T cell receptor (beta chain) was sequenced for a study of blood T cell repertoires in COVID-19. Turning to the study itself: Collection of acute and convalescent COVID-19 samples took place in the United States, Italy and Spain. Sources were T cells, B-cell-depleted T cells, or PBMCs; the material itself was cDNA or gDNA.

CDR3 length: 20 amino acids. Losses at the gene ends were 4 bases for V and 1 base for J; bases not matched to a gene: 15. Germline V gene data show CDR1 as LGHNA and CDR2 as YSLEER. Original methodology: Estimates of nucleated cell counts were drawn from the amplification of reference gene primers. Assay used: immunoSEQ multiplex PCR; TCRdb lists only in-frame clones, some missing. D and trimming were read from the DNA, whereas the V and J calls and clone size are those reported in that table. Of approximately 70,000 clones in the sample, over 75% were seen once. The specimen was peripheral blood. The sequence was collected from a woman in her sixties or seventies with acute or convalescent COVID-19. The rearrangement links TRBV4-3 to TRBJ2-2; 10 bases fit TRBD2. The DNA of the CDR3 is TGCGCCAGCAGCCTTATGTTTGGGCTAGCGGGAGTGGGGAACACCGGGGAGCTGTTTTTT. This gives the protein CASSLMFGLAGVGNTGELFF.